This is a list of T cell receptor beta chains from one sample in a study of blood T cell dynamics during melanoma immunotherapy. The method was immunoSEQ multiplex PCR; TCRdb's version includes in-frame clones alone and lacks a portion of them. The sample includes about 28,000 clones, over 70% seen only once; the top ten take under 13%. The sample in question was blood, obtained from a patient treated with checkpoint blockade. These receptors were taken from a human donor with melanoma. The CDR3 runs from the conserved cysteine through the conserved F or W. D genes are given only for firm matches. A clone size is listed for some rows: how often the clone was seen (once, few, many), or a class if it is expanded.

CDR3 DNA | CDR3 protein | V gene | clone size | J gene | D gene
TGTGCTAGCAGCCCATCTAGCACAGATACGCAGTATTTT | CASSPSSTDTQYF | TRBV7-7 | NA | TRBJ2-3 | NA
TGCGCCAGCAGCCTTGGCCCTGTGACAGATACGCAGTATTTT | CASSLGPVTDTQYF | TRBV5-1 | once | TRBJ2-3 | NA
TGTGCCTGGAGTGTGACTACAGGGTTGAACACTGAAGCTTTCTTT | CAWSVTTGLNTEAFF | TRBV30 | few | TRBJ1-1 | NA
TGTGCCAGCAGTTTGGGGAGGGGGGTTACTGAAGCTTTCTTT | CASSLGRGVTEAFF | TRBV28 | NA | TRBJ1-1 | NA
TGTGCCAGCAGGCAAAAAGGGGGGACGAACACTGAAGCTTTCTTT | CASRQKGGTNTEAFF | TRBV6-5 | NA | TRBJ1-1 | NA
TGTGCCAGCAGTGCCCGAGCGTCGGACACCGGGGAGCTGTTTTTT | CASSARASDTGELFF | TRBV2 | NA | TRBJ2-2 | NA
TGTGCCAGCAGCTTTAGAGCGGGAAGGTCAGATACGCAGTATTTT | CASSFRAGRSDTQYF | TRBV7-9 | NA | TRBJ2-3 | TRBD2
TGCGCCAGCAGCTTGGCCGGGGGGCCGAACACTGAAGCTTTCTTT | CASSLAGGPNTEAFF | TRBV5-1 | NA | TRBJ1-1 | NA
TGCGCCAGCAGTGAGTCAACGGGGCCTGACATTCAGTACTTC | CASSESTGPDIQYF | TRBV10-1 | once | TRBJ2-4 | NA
TGTGCCAGCAGTGAACGGGCGGGAGTGGAGACCCAGTACTTC | CASSERAGVETQYF | TRBV2 | NA | TRBJ2-5 | TRBD2
TGTGCCAGCAGTGGGTGGAGGTTAGACTATGGCTACACCTTC | CASSGWRLDYGYTF | TRBV2 | NA | TRBJ1-2 | NA
TGTGCCAGCAGCTTTACAGGGGAGAATTCACCCCTCCACTTT | CASSFTGENSPLHF | TRBV7-2 | NA | TRBJ1-6 | TRBD1
TGTGCCAGCACCGACGGGACAGGGCCCAGGGTGGATGGCTACACCTTC | CASTDGTGPRVDGYTF | TRBV5-8 | NA | TRBJ1-2 | TRBD1
TGTGCCAGCAGCTCGGGACTCCACCCTAAAGAGACCCAGTACTTC | CASSSGLHPKETQYF | TRBV7-2 | NA | TRBJ2-5 | NA
TGTGCCATCAGTGAGTCTGGGGCCCCCGGCGGGGAGCAGTTCTTC | CAISESGAPGGEQFF | TRBV10-3 | NA | TRBJ2-1 | NA
TGCGCCAGCAGCTCTGTCACCTCCGAAAAACTGTTTTTT | CASSSVTSEKLFF | TRBV5-1 | NA | TRBJ1-4 | NA
TGTGCCAGCAGTAAAGAAGGACAGGGAGGCTACGAGCAGTACTTC | CASSKEGQGGYEQYF | TRBV6-1 | few | TRBJ2-7 | TRBD1
TGTGCCAGCAGCGTAGACCCCAGGGCGGAGAGAGAGACCCAGTACTTC | CASSVDPRAERETQYF | TRBV9 | NA | TRBJ2-5 | NA
TGTGCCAGTAGCCTGGGAAGCGCAACGGGTTCACCCCTCCACTTT | CASSLGSATGSPLHF | TRBV19 | NA | TRBJ1-6 | NA
TGTGCCATCCAAGGGAACCTTCGCACAGATACGCAGTATTTT | CAIQGNLRTDTQYF | TRBV10-3 | NA | TRBJ2-3 | NA
TGTGCCAGCACCGCAGGCGAGGGGGTGATGAACGCTGAAGCTTTCTTT | CASTAGEGVMNAEAFF | TRBV21-1 | NA | TRBJ1-1 | NA
TGTGCCAGTACCGGGACAGGGGGCGCCTCTAACTATGGCTACACCTTC | CASTGTGGASNYGYTF | TRBV19 | NA | TRBJ1-2 | TRBD1
TGTGCCAGCGCGGCCCTGGGGGTGAACACTGAAGCTTTCTTT | CASAALGVNTEAFF | TRBV27 | few | TRBJ1-1 | NA
TGTGCCAGCAGGATTTGGGAAGGGGTAAATGAAAAACTGTTTTTT | CASRIWEGVNEKLFF | TRBV6-5 | NA | TRBJ1-4 | NA
TGCGCCAGCAGCCCCGGACAGGGGGATTTGTCGGAGACCCAGTACTTC | CASSPGQGDLSETQYF | TRBV4-1 | NA | TRBJ2-5 | TRBD1
TGTGCCAGCAGCTCCTACGACAGAGATGAGCAGTTCTTC | CASSSYDRDEQFF | TRBV11-3 | NA | TRBJ2-1 | NA
TGTGCCAGTAGTATCGACGGACAGGGAGGCTACACCTTC | CASSIDGQGGYTF | TRBV19 | NA | TRBJ1-2 | TRBD1
TGTGCCAGCAGCTTCCGAACGACAGGGGGCGGGTATAATTCACCCCTCCACTTT | CASSFRTTGGGYNSPLHF | TRBV7-2 | NA | TRBJ1-6 | TRBD1
TGTGCCAGCAGCTCTCTAGCGGGAGGAAAAGGGACCCAGTACTTC | CASSSLAGGKGTQYF | TRBV7-9 | once | TRBJ2-5 | TRBD2
TGTGCCAGCCTTCTGGACGGGGGCACCGGGGAGCTGTTTTTT | CASLLDGGTGELFF | TRBV5-8 | NA | TRBJ2-2 | NA
TGTGCCAGCAGTTTACCCATCAGGGGGCGAGGGGAAGAGCAGTTCTTC | CASSLPIRGRGEEQFF | TRBV6-5 | NA | TRBJ2-1 | TRBD1
TGTGCCAGCAGCTTATCTAGAGCGGGAGTGAATGAGCAGTTCTTC | CASSLSRAGVNEQFF | TRBV5-8 | NA | TRBJ2-1 | TRBD2
TGTGCCAGCAGCTTAGATGGGACCAACACAGATACGCAGTATTTT | CASSLDGTNTDTQYF | TRBV7-2 | once | TRBJ2-3 | NA
TGTGCCAGCAGCCTGGGGGCCGGGACTAGAGCTGGGAATGAGCAGTTCTTC | CASSLGAGTRAGNEQFF | TRBV13 | NA | TRBJ2-1 | TRBD2
TGTGCCTGGAGTCCGAACCTAGGACAGCGCAATCAGCCCCAGCATTTT | CAWSPNLGQRNQPQHF | TRBV30 | NA | TRBJ1-5 | NA
TGTGCCATCAGTGAACCTGGCGAGAAATCGGCCTACGAGCAGTACTTC | CAISEPGEKSAYEQYF | TRBV10-3 | NA | TRBJ2-7 | NA
TGTGCCTGGAGTAGGGGCAGGGGGCAGGAGACCCAGTACTTC | CAWSRGRGQETQYF | TRBV30 | NA | TRBJ2-5 | TRBD1
TGCAGCGTCTACTTCAGGGGATCCTACGAGCAGTACTTC | CSVYFRGSYEQYF | TRBV29-1 | NA | TRBJ2-7 | NA
TGTGCCAGCAGCCCAAGACGGACAGGGAGGACCTACGAGCAGTACTTC | CASSPRRTGRTYEQYF | TRBV7-2 | few | TRBJ2-7 | TRBD1
TGTGCCAGCAGCCCAGGTGGGGGGCATAAAGATACGCAGTATTTT | CASSPGGGHKDTQYF | TRBV11-3 | once | TRBJ2-3 | NA
TGTGCCAGCAGCCCGGACGACAGGGAAGGAAACACCATATATTTT | CASSPDDREGNTIYF | TRBV7-3 | few | TRBJ1-3 | TRBD1
TGTGCCAGCAGCTTGTCTAGCGGGAGGGCCTCCGGGGAGCTGTTTTTT | CASSLSSGRASGELFF | TRBV5-4 | NA | TRBJ2-2 | TRBD2
TGTGCCAGCAGTACACACCACGACGCTGGCTACACCTTC | CASSTHHDAGYTF | TRBV6-5 | NA | TRBJ1-2 | NA